This T cell receptor (beta chain) emerged from a study of cytomegalovirus exposure and HLA in healthy donors. At the level of the study: Falling in the Caucasian-associated ancestry cluster were 81% of about 400 genotyped donors. Whole-study results and caveats: Many donors shared some public TCRs, even though most TCR sequences were rare. A prior analysis recorded that most TCR beta V segments were productive about 90% or about 30% of the time. Available immune exposure information covered CMV serostatus only.

13 Jbeta primers and 60 Vbeta primers were used for the PCR. Here immunoSEQ multiplex PCR was the method, and the copy in TCRdb shows in-frame clones only, minus some. The sample has approximately 190,000 clones, around 81% seen once. V lost 3 bases and J lost 1, with 16 bases in between. This CDR3 is built from 16 residues. Germline V gene data show CDR1 as GTSNPN and CDR2 as SVGIG (reference sequence). Notes on this clone: The antigen is undetermined.

The sample comprised PBMCs. The rearrangement joins TRBV30 to TRBJ1-5; TRBD1 is a possible D gene (6 bases). The sequence derives from a woman aged 18-29 years in good health and CMV-seropositive. The DNA for the CDR3 is TGTGCCTGGAGCGTTATGGGGGCGGAGAGCAATCAGCCCCAGCATTTT. This translates into CAWSVMGAESNQPQHF.